The present T cell receptor (beta chain) was sequenced within a study of cytomegalovirus exposure and HLA in healthy donors. Looking at the study overall: Of some 360 genotyped donors, roughly 81% clustered with self-reported Caucasian donors.

On this clone: Its target is unknown.

The CDR3 spans 15 residues. The germline V gene has CDR1 MNHEY and CDR2 SVGAGI. Trimming left V 3 bases short and J 4 bases short, with 15 bases between. Overall study findings and caveats: Exclusion as indistinguishable affected some V segments, including TRBV6-2 and TRBV6-3. An analysis was carried out later, and it reportedly showed fewer N-insertions in an Asian-associated ancestry cluster than the approximately 660-donor mean.

PCR used 60 Vbeta primers and 13 Jbeta primers. Original handling: About 9.9 million of the 60 million to 90 million unique TCR beta chains counted in a later analysis were shared. The data were produced by immunoSEQ multiplex PCR, yet TCRdb's version contains in-frame clones alone and is incomplete. The V and J calls and the clone size are those of that table, but D and trimming were determined from the DNA. Of roughly 120,000 clones in the sample, around 77% were seen once. This chain links TRBV6-5 with TRBJ1-2, with D perhaps matching TRBD1 (6 bases). Sample: PBMCs. This sequence was found in a man aged 45-65 years in good health and CMV-seropositive. CDR3 region: CASSYSVRGPYGYTF. Here the CDR3 DNA reads TGTGCCAGCAGTTATTCCGTCAGGGGTCCCTATGGCTACACCTTC.